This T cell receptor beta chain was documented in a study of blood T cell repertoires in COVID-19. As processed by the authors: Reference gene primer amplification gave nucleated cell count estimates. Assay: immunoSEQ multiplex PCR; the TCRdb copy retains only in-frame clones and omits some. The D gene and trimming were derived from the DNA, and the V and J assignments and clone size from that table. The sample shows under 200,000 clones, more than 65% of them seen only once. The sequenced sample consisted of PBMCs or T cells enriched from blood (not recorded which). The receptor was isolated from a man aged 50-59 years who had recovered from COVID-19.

Here the CDR3 DNA reads TGTGCCAGCGGGAGTAGCACAGATACGCAGTATTTT. Protein sequence: CASGSSTDTQYF. The chain combines TRBV3-1 (or the pseudogene TRBV3-2) with TRBJ2-3; tentatively, D is TRBD2 (5 bases). The CDR3 has 12 amino acids. Germline values: CDR1 LGHDT, CDR2 YNNKEL (reference sequence). Trimming pared 8 bases from V and 0 bases from J, leaving 6 bases between.